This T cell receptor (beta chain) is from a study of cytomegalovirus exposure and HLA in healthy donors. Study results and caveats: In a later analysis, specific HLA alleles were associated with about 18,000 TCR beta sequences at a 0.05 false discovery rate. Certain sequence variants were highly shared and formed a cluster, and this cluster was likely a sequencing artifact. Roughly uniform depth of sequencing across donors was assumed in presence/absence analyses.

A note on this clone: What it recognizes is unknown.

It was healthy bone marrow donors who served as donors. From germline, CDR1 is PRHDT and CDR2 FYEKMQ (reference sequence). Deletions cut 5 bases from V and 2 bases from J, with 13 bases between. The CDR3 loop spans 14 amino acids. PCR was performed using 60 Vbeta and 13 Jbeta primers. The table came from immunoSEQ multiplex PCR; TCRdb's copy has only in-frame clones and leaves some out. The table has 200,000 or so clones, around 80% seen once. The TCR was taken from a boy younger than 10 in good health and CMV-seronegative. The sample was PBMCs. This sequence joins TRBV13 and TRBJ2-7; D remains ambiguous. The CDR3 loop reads CASSGPEKTYEQYF. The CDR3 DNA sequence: TGTGCCAGCAGCGGGCCCGAGAAAACCTACGAGCAGTACTTC.